This T cell receptor (beta chain) was observed in a study of T cell responses to AZD1222 COVID-19 vaccine. Findings and limits, study-wide: Increased Spike-specific TCR breadth and depth were observed after two AZD1222 doses. Repertoires were obtained only post-peak T cell response. Regions left unmutated in variants are reportedly the target of nearly half of spike-specific TCRs.

The protocol was immunoSEQ multiplex PCR, while the TCRdb copy is restricted to in-frame clones and leaves out a portion. The table has 90,000 to 120,000 clones, around 89% seen once. Germline assignment: CDR1 SGHNT and CDR2 YYREEE (reference sequence). V lost 2 bases to trimming and J lost 0 bases, with 12 bases between them. This CDR3 comprises 15 residues. About this clone: What it recognizes is unknown.

The clonotype was recovered from an adult in good health. V is TRBV5-4 and J is TRBJ2-7, with unresolved D. Sequenced material: peripheral blood, taken on day 0 of AZD1222 vaccination. For the CDR3, the DNA is TGTGCCAGCAGCTTAGCGTCGTTGGGCTCCTACGAGCAGTACTTC. It encodes CASSLASLGSYEQYF.